This T cell receptor (beta chain) comes out of a study of T-cell reconstitution after alpha-beta-depleted transplantation in children. For TCRbeta, the library was prepared with unique molecular identifiers. TCRdb passed the PCR reads through MiXCR, listing each CDR3 protein once. The table shows roughly 200,000 distinct CDR3 sequences, with about 7% occurring only once. There are many counts of this clonotype. Its antigen remains unidentified. Study observations and caveats: The main origin of T-cell counts and diversity one year after transplant was newly produced T cells. Some patients' high day-60 TCRbeta diversity was attributed to recipient cells surviving conditioning. Reports say that about two months after transplant, the alpha-beta T cells came out of several hundred graft clones that had expanded.

This TCR was recovered from a boy between 2 and 10 years old with acute lymphoblastic leukemia, due to receive a stem cell transplant. This sample comprised PBMCs, obtained before TCRalphabeta/CD19-depleted stem cell transplant.

In DNA form, the CDR3 reads TGTGCCAGCAGCACAGACTCCAATTCACCCCTCCACTTT. It codes for CASSTDSNSPLHF. This rearrangement joins TRBV7-2 to TRBJ1-6; D not certain. Per the germline V gene, CDR1 is SGHTA and CDR2 is FQGNSA. CDR3 length equals 13 residues. Trimming left V 5 bases short and J 7 bases short, with 9 bases between. Drawing the rest from reference TRBV7-2 and TRBJ1-6, the complete variable domain is GAGVSQSPSNKVTEKGKDVELRCDPISGHTALYWYRQSLGQGLEFLIYFQGNSAPDKSGLPSDRFSAERTGGSVSTLTIQRTQQEDSAVYLCASSTDSNSPLHFGNGTRLTVT.